This note documents a single TCR beta chain sequence. This specimen comes from a study of cytomegalovirus exposure and HLA in healthy donors. In nominal health when sampled, donors likely had unrecorded immune exposures nonetheless. Vbeta (60) and Jbeta (13) primers were used in the PCR. Profiled with immunoSEQ multiplex PCR; TCRdb holds only in-frame clones, not every one. Of 110,000 to 150,000 clones listed, roughly 80% are singletons. With 9 bases clipped from V and 5 bases from J, the junction kept 11 bases outside the gene matches. The CDR3 has 15 amino acids. Germline V gene data show CDR1 as SEHNR and CDR2 as FQNEAQ (reference sequence).

The sequenced sample was PBMCs. The chain employs TRBV7-9 and TRBJ1-4; 8 nucleotides match TRBD1. The sequence came from a female donor in good health and CMV-seronegative. CDR3: CARREGQEINEKLFF. As DNA, the CDR3 is TGTGCCAGACGCGAGGGACAGGAAATAAATGAAAAACTGTTTTTT.